This entry lists 12 T cell receptor beta chains sequenced from one sample in a study of blood T cells in healthy people across ages. A second PCR of about 6 to 11 cycles used a sample-barcoded 5' primer and a J-beta primer mix. Each CDR3 protein gets one entry after TCRdb re-called the 5' RACE reads with MiXCR. The data show some 1 million distinct CDR3 sequences, with 45% seen just once and 15% to 20% held by the top ten. Sequenced: blood. The origin of the receptors is a woman aged 55-69 years in good health.

The genes are TRBV4-1 and TRBJ2-7, with D maybe TRBD1 (6 bases). The germline V and J ends were trimmed by 3 bases and 3 bases, with 15 bases remaining between them. CDR1 is MGHRA, CDR2 YSYEKL, per germline. The CDR3 length is 15 residues. CDR3 region: CASSHPPLQGYEQYF. The CDR3 nucleotides read TGCGCCAGCAGCCACCCTCCCTTACAGGGCTACGAGCAGTACTTC.

The gene calls are TRBV28 and TRBJ2-5; TRBD2 is a possible D gene (5 bases). V gave up 4 bases and J gave up 11 bases, with 17 bases separating them. The length of the CDR3 is 13 residues. Looked up from germline, CDR1 is MDHEN and CDR2 is SYDVKM. As DNA, the CDR3 is TGTGCCAGCAGTTCCGTCGTCCCGAGGGAGCAGTACTTC. Translating it yields CASSSVVPREQYF.

The J gene is TRBJ2-5, the V gene TRBV27; D might be TRBD1 (6 bases). V was cut by 3 bases and J by 3 bases, with 11 bases left in between. The CDR3 totals 14 residues. Germline loops: CDR1 MNHEY, CDR2 SMNVEV (reference sequence). CDR3 nucleotides: TGTGCCAGCAGTTTTTTGGGGACAAAAGAGACCCAGTACTTC. Amino acid sequence: CASSFLGTKETQYF.

The chain joins TRBV12-5 to TRBJ2-3, with no clear D. The CDR3 covers 16 residues. The germline V gene has CDR1 LGHNT and CDR2 FRNRAP. Trimming took off 1 base at V and 1 base at J, with 12 bases between the two ends. The CDR3 DNA follows: TGTGCTAGTGGTTTGGATATCCTTGGAGGCACAGATACGCAGTATTTT. It codes for CASGLDILGGTDTQYF.

The chain has TRBV29-1 and TRBJ1-4; weak D call: TRBD1 (5 bases). Germline-derived CDR1 and CDR2 are SQVTM and ANQGSEA. Trimming left V 5 bases short and J 0 bases short, with 13 bases between. CDR3 size: 15 residues. CDR3 amino acids: CSVRTSSATNEKLFF. Written as DNA, the CDR3 is TGCAGCGTTAGGACATCCTCTGCAACTAATGAAAAACTGTTTTTT.

This rearrangement joins TRBV2 to TRBJ2-2; D possibly corresponds to TRBD1 (5 bases). V lost 3 bases to trimming and J lost 0 bases, with 17 bases between them. Germline lookup yields CDR1 SNHLY and CDR2 FYNNEI. The CDR3 loop spans 18 amino acids. The CDR3 is CASSDPEQGISNTGELFF. DNA for the CDR3: TGTGCCAGCAGTGATCCGGAGCAGGGCATTTCGAACACCGGGGAGCTGTTTTTT.

This clonotype showed up just a few times. The chain combines TRBV20-1 with TRBJ2-1, with D maybe TRBD2 (7 bases). The germline CDR1 and CDR2 sequences are DFQATT and SNEGSKA (reference sequence). The CDR3 runs 15 residues. V was pared by 6 bases and J by 1 base, with 16 bases between. The CDR3 loop reads CSAEGGGGSYNEQFF. In DNA form, the CDR3 reads TGCAGTGCCGAGGGGGGGGGGGGATCCTACAATGAGCAGTTCTTC.

The J gene is TRBJ2-5, the V gene TRBV6-6, with TRBD1 identical over 9 bases. The closer fit of TRBJ2-7 to the DNA end suggests the J call may be wrong. This CDR3 comprises 14 residues. Germline V gene lookup returns CDR1 MNHNY and CDR2 SVGAGI (reference sequence). The CDR3 nucleotides are TGTGCCAGCAGGAGGACAGGGGAGGGCTACGAGCAGTACTTC. It is translated as CASRRTGEGYEQYF.

This clonotype has a single count. This chain joins TRBV6-5 and TRBJ2-1; TRBD1 aligns across 8 bases. Unmatched junction bases numbered 3, after V lost 2 bases and J lost 3 bases. The CDR3 extends over 15 amino acids. The V gene's germline CDR1 is MNHEY and CDR2 SVGAGI. The CDR3 here is CASSYGGQGYNEQFF. Here the CDR3 DNA reads TGTGCCAGCAGTTACGGAGGACAGGGCTACAATGAGCAGTTCTTC.

V usage is TRBV12-3 or TRBV12-4 and J usage is TRBJ2-1; D remains ambiguous. The CDR3 contains 14 residues. V dropped 7 bases and J dropped 7 bases, with 17 bases sitting between them. CDR3 loop: CASTLDQSVNEQFF. The CDR3 DNA follows: TGTGCCAGCACCCTCGACCAGTCAGTAAATGAGCAGTTCTTC.

A word on this clonotype: One end of the junction is discordant with germline, which a read error may explain. The chain links TRBV20-1 to TRBJ2-1; 11 bases align to TRBD1. Germline loops: CDR1 DFQATT, CDR2 SNEGSKA (reference sequence). CDR3 length: 15 residues. For the CDR3, the DNA is TGCAGTGCTAGGGGGGGACAGGGGGGGTACAATGGGCAGTTCTTC. It translates to CSARGGQGGYNGQFF.

V and J are TRBV6-1 and TRBJ2-3; 12 positions agree with TRBD2. The CDR3 has 15 amino acids. J was trimmed by 0 bases and V by 8 bases; bases with no gene match: 3. Germline CDR1 MNHNS, CDR2 SASEGT. The CDR3 sequence: CASGGTSGSTDTQYF. CDR3 bases: TGTGCCAGCGGAGGGACTAGCGGGAGCACAGATACGCAGTATTTT.